The 27 T cell receptor beta chains in this list originate from one sample, sequenced in a study of CD8+ T cells in alopecia areata. Isolated RNA was reverse transcribed into cDNA used as the sequencing template. Sequencing used immunoSEQ multiplex PCR; TCRdb keeps in-frame clones, though not all of them. The repertoire has 190,000 or so clones, about 60% of them found once; the top ten carry roughly 12%. As to treatment: oral pan-JAK inhibitor, 5-10 mg twice daily. The material was CD8+ T cells sorted from blood, obtained at week 24, from a patient treated with tofacitinib. The receptors shown here come from a human donor with alopecia areata.

The chain carries TRBV11-2 and TRBJ2-5, with TRBD2 as a possible D gene (6 bases). V was cut by 3 bases and J by 1 base, with 9 bases left in between. Looked up from germline, CDR1 is SGHAT and CDR2 is FQNNGV. This CDR3 region has 14 residues. DNA of the CDR3: TGTGCCAGCAGCTTCGGAGGGACCCAAGAGACCCAGTACTTC. Encoded protein: CASSFGGTQETQYF.

V gene TRBV14 combines with J gene TRBJ2-7, with D perhaps assigned TRBD1 or TRBD2 (5 bases each). Germline lookup yields CDR1 SGHDN and CDR2 FVKESK. V was clipped by 4 bases and J by 2 bases, with 12 bases between them. The CDR3 is 14 amino acids. CDR3 protein: CASSPLGVAYEQYF. The CDR3 DNA reads TGTGCCAGCAGCCCGTTGGGGGTGGCCTACGAGCAGTACTTC. Full variable domain (outside the CDR3, taken from reference TRBV14 and TRBJ2-7): EAGVTQFPSHSVIEKGQTVTLRCDPISGHDNLYWYRRVMGKEIKFLLHFVKESKQDESGMPNNRFLAERTGGTYSTLKVQPAELEDSGVYFCASSPLGVAYEQYFGPGTRLTVT.

The chain is built from TRBV2 and TRBJ1-1; D unclear. Trimming cost V 9 bases and J 0 bases, with 5 bases left between them. The CDR3 length is 11 residues. The V gene's germline CDR1 is SNHLY and CDR2 FYNNEI. CDR3 protein: CARSVNTEAFF. CDR3 coding DNA: TGTGCCAGGTCGGTGAACACTGAAGCTTTCTTT.

The V call is TRBV11-3, the J call TRBJ2-7, with TRBD1 matching over 9 bases. V trimming: 4 bases; J trimming: 3 bases; junction bases outside the gene matches: 4. The CDR3 runs 14 residues. The V gene's germline CDR1 is SGHNT and CDR2 YENEEA. Here the CDR3 DNA reads TGTGCCAGCAGCTCCCGGGACAGGGACTACGAGCAGTACTTC. Translated, it gives CASSSRDRDYEQYF.

The gene calls are TRBV2 and TRBJ1-2; 9 bases match TRBD1. CDR1 is SNHLY and CDR2 is FYNNEI in the germline V gene. The V gene end was trimmed by 7 bases and the J gene end by 8 bases; junction bases not matched to a gene: 11. The CDR3 sequence is 14 residues long. The chain's CDR3 is CASISRDRARGYTF. The CDR3, as DNA: TGTGCCAGCATTAGCCGGGACAGGGCCAGGGGCTACACCTTC.

This clone was observed a single time. The chain has TRBV7-9 and TRBJ2-3, with 10 nucleotides matching TRBD2. The CDR3 consists of 18 residues. Germline V lookup: CDR1 SEHNR, CDR2 FQNEAQ (reference sequence). J was trimmed by 1 base and V by 3 bases; bases with no gene match: 10. The CDR3 sequence is CASSLNLAGEIRTDTQYF. The CDR3 region has the DNA TGTGCCAGCAGCTTGAACCTAGCGGGGGAGATTCGCACAGATACGCAGTATTTT.

In its sample, this clone was seen a few times. CDR3 sequence reads: CASSLGLVGLAFF. DNA for the CDR3: TGTGCCAGCAGCTTGGGCCTGGTCGGGTTGGCGTTCTTC. The chain employs TRBV7-9 and TRBJ2-1; no firm D call. The ends were cut back, 3 bases at V and 15 bases at J, with 18 bases in the middle. The CDR3 loop spans 13 amino acids. Per germline, CDR1 SEHNR and CDR2 FQNEAQ (reference sequence).

This rearrangement joins TRBV7-9 to TRBJ1-2; D is unresolved. The germline V and J ends were trimmed by 5 bases and 6 bases, with 10 bases remaining between them. Germline CDR1 SEHNR, CDR2 FQNEAQ (reference sequence). This CDR3 is built from 12 residues. The DNA for the CDR3 is TGTGCCAGCAGCGAGGACCCGGATGGCTACACCTTC. Amino acid sequence: CASSEDPDGYTF.

The chain uses TRBV29-1 and TRBJ1-2; D possibly corresponds to TRBD1 (5 bases). Trimming shortened V by 3 bases and J by 4 bases, and 15 bases separated the two germline ends. Germline V gives CDR1 SQVTM, CDR2 ANQGSEA. This CDR3 spans 14 amino acids. This chain's CDR3 is CSVETDIGGYGYTF. The CDR3 DNA reads TGCAGCGTTGAGACGGACATCGGCGGCTATGGCTACACCTTC. Full variable domain (missing parts from reference TRBV29-1 and TRBJ1-2): SAVISQKPSRDICQRGTSLTIQCQVDSQVTMMFWYRQQPGQSLTLIATANQGSEATYESGFVIDKFPISRPNLTFSTLTVSNMSPEDSSIYLCSVETDIGGYGYTFGSGTRLTVV.

The chain combines TRBV27 with TRBJ1-1; D is unresolved. Deletions cut 7 bases from V and 6 bases from J, with 15 bases between. Germline lookup yields CDR1 MNHEY and CDR2 SMNVEV (reference sequence). There are 13 residues in the CDR3. The CDR3 DNA follows: TGTGCCAGCAAGTGGCCATCATCCCCTGAAGCTTTCTTT. It specifies CASKWPSSPEAFF.

The chain combines TRBV4-1 with TRBJ2-2; TRBD1 matches at 8 bases. Germline CDR1 MGHRA, CDR2 YSYEKL. Unmatched junction bases numbered 7, after V lost 6 bases and J lost 10 bases. The CDR3 length is 13 residues. The CDR3 DNA is TGCGCCAGCAGAAAGGGACAGGTGGAGGAGCTGTTTTTT. It is translated as CASRKGQVEELFF.

V is TRBV7-2 and J is TRBJ2-7, with 7 bases that match TRBD1. Germline V lookup: CDR1 SGHTA, CDR2 FQGNSA. There are 13 residues in the CDR3. The J segment lost 2 bases and the V segment lost 7 bases, leaving 5 bases of the junction unmatched. The CDR3 DNA is TGTGCCAGCATCACAGGGGAAGCCTACGAGCAGTACTTC. It translates to CASITGEAYEQYF.

The rearrangement joins TRBV4-1 to TRBJ1-1, with no clear D. This CDR3 spans 15 amino acids. V dropped 5 bases and J dropped 6 bases, with 19 bases sitting between them. Germline CDR1 and CDR2: MGHRA and YSYEKL. The CDR3 sequence is CASSAYPGEAPEAFF. In DNA, the CDR3 is TGCGCCAGCAGCGCATACCCCGGGGAAGCCCCTGAAGCTTTCTTT.

The chain links TRBV4-1 to TRBJ2-1; D gene uncertain. This CDR3 spans 18 amino acids. With 2 bases removed from V and 4 bases from J, the gap between germline ends came to 21 bases. Per the germline V gene, CDR1 is MGHRA and CDR2 is YSYEKL. CDR3 nucleotide sequence: TGCGCCAGCAGCCAAACGCGCCAGCAGTTCGACGGATACAATGAGCAGTTCTTC. Its protein is CASSQTRQQFDGYNEQFF.

This clone was recorded only once. The chain combines TRBV9 with TRBJ1-2, with D maybe TRBD1 (6 bases). V lost 5 bases to trimming and J lost 2 bases, with 13 bases between them. The CDR3 is 14 amino acids. CDR1 is SGDLS and CDR2 is YYNGEE in the germline V gene. CDR3 loop: CASREARGNYGYTF. The CDR3, as DNA: TGTGCCAGCAGAGAGGCCAGGGGCAACTATGGCTACACCTTC.

The chain couples TRBV5-1 to TRBJ1-2; TRBD1 aligns across 8 bases. J lost 6 bases, V lost 0 bases, and 13 bases had no gene match. Germline V gives CDR1 SGHRS, CDR2 YFSETQ. This CDR3 region has 17 residues. The CDR3 loop is CASSLDVGRGRIDGYTF. DNA for the CDR3: TGCGCCAGCAGCTTGGATGTAGGCAGGGGGCGCATAGATGGCTACACCTTC.

The chain recombines TRBV11-2 with TRBJ1-1; D gene unclear. Trimming shortened V by 1 base and J by 9 bases, and 9 bases separated the two germline ends. CDR3 size: 12 residues. Germline V lookup: CDR1 SGHAT, CDR2 FQNNGV. Here the CDR3 reads CASSLGRDQAFF. The CDR3 nucleotides read TGTGCCAGCAGCTTAGGAAGGGATCAAGCTTTCTTT. The variable domain in full, with the rest retrieved from reference TRBV11-2 and TRBJ1-1, is EAGVAQSPRYKIIEKRQSVAFWCNPISGHATLYWYQQILGQGPKLLIQFQNNGVVDDSQLPKDRFSAERLKGVDSTLKIQPAKLEDSAVYLCASSLGRDQAFFGQGTRLTVV.

This clone was detected only a few times. The V and J genes are TRBV7-9 and TRBJ1-1, with D uncertain. Germline CDR1 SEHNR, CDR2 FQNEAQ (reference sequence). CDR3 length equals 12 residues. Trimming cost V 4 bases and J 7 bases, with 10 bases left between them. CDR3 bases: TGTGCCAGCAGCTACGGTTTCTTTGAAGCTTTCTTT. Amino acids: CASSYGFFEAFF.

V usage is TRBV7-9 and J usage is TRBJ2-3; D may be TRBD2 (6 bases). Per germline, CDR1 SEHNR and CDR2 FQNEAQ (reference sequence). With 7 bases removed from V and 8 bases from J, the gap between germline ends came to 19 bases. CDR3 size: 14 residues. CDR3 protein: CASTGRGGFGTQYF. CDR3 coding DNA: TGTGCCAGCACGGGACGTGGGGGGTTTGGTACGCAGTATTTT.

V usage is TRBV30 and J usage is TRBJ1-5; D is uncertain. V was shortened by 3 bases and J by 0 bases, with 6 bases between the two germline ends. Germline V gene data show CDR1 as GTSNPN and CDR2 as SVGIG (reference sequence). This CDR3 comprises 13 residues. The CDR3 spells CAWRQSSNQPQHF. CDR3 sequence (DNA): TGTGCCTGGAGGCAGAGTAGCAATCAGCCCCAGCATTTT. Using reference TRBV30 and TRBJ1-5 for the parts outside the CDR3, the full variable domain is SQTIHQWPATLVQPVGSPLSLECTVEGTSNPNLYWYRQAAGRGLQLLFYSVGIGQISSEVPQNLSASRPQDRQFILSSKKLLLSDSGFYLCAWRQSSNQPQHFGDGTRLSIL.

This clone was detected a few times. The chain's CDR3 is CASRTGELPPLHF. The CDR3 DNA follows: TGTGCCAGCAGAACCGGGGAACTCCCACCCCTCCACTTT. The V call is TRBV7-9, the J call TRBJ1-6; no reliable D call. The ends were cut back, 6 bases at V and 11 bases at J, with 14 bases in the middle. This CDR3 is built from 13 residues. Germline V gene data show CDR1 as SEHNR and CDR2 as FQNEAQ (reference sequence).

The V call is TRBV2, the J call TRBJ1-1; D unresolved. This CDR3 spans 13 amino acids. Trimming removed 11 bases at V and 1 base at J, with 14 bases between. Germline loops: CDR1 SNHLY, CDR2 FYNNEI. CDR3 in amino acids: CARPLEGNTEAFF. DNA for the CDR3: TGTGCCCGACCCCTCGAGGGGAACACTGAAGCTTTCTTT.

This clone was counted only a few times. V is TRBV25-1 and J is TRBJ2-4; D call uncertain. V was clipped by 6 bases and J by 8 bases, with 8 bases between them. CDR3 length: 11 residues. Germline lookup yields CDR1 MGHDK and CDR2 SYGVNS. The CDR3 here is CASRRRDIQYF. Written as DNA, the CDR3 is TGTGCCAGCAGGAGAAGGGACATTCAGTACTTC. Based on the CDR3 plus reference TRBV25-1 and TRBJ2-4, the full variable domain is EADIYQTPRYLVIGTGKKITLECSQTMGHDKMYWYQQDPGMELHLIHYSYGVNSTEKGDLSSESTVSRIRTEHFPLTLESARPSHTSQYLCASRRRDIQYFGAGTRLSVL.

The chain employs TRBV4-1 and TRBJ2-5, with 8 bases identical to TRBD1. Germline lookup yields CDR1 MGHRA and CDR2 YSYEKL. The CDR3 runs 15 residues. The J segment lost 1 base and the V segment lost 2 bases, leaving 3 bases of the junction unmatched. The CDR3 nucleotides are TGCGCCAGCAGCCAATGGGACAGGAGCCAAGAGACCCAGTACTTC. Its translation: CASSQWDRSQETQYF.

This rearrangement joins TRBV27 to TRBJ2-7; possibly TRBD2 for D (5 bases). The CDR3 is 14 amino acids. The ends were cut back, 3 bases at V and 7 bases at J, with 16 bases in the middle. Germline V CDR1 and CDR2: MNHEY, SMNVEV (reference sequence). CDR3 sequence (DNA): TGTGCCAGCAGTTTCGGGGTTCCCTCTGTGGAGCAGTACTTC. This gives the protein CASSFGVPSVEQYF.

The table lists this clone with a few counts. CDR3 sequence reads: CASSGARGSDTEAFF. DNA of the CDR3: TGTGCCAGCAGCGGAGCTAGGGGTAGCGACACTGAAGCTTTCTTT. The chain employs TRBV9 and TRBJ1-1; tentative D call: TRBD1 (5 bases). CDR1 and CDR2 (germline): SGDLS, YYNGEE. This CDR3 has 15 amino acids. Trimming left V 3 bases short and J 3 bases short, with 15 bases between. The whole variable domain, filled in from reference TRBV9 and TRBJ1-1, reads DSGVTQTPKHLITATGQRVTLRCSPRSGDLSVYWYQQSLDQGLQFLIQYYNGEERAKGNILERFSAQQFPDLHSELNLSSLELGDSALYFCASSGARGSDTEAFFGQGTRLTVV.

V gene TRBV11-1 combines with J gene TRBJ2-3, with D hard to call. The CDR3 has 14 amino acids. Between the trimmed V and J ends, which lost 0 bases and 0 bases, there was a span of 4 bases. Germline CDR1 is SGHAT and CDR2 is FQDESV (reference sequence). The CDR3 region is CASSLAGSTDTQYF. CDR3 coding DNA: TGTGCCAGCAGCTTAGCAGGGAGCACAGATACGCAGTATTTT.